This passage covers 2 T cell receptor beta chains from one sample sequenced in a study of a mutant IDH1 vaccine in newly diagnosed glioma. Their antigen targets remain unknown. Clones were sequenced by immunoSEQ multiplex PCR, and TCRdb holds only the in-frame ones, with some missing. The sample lists approximately 57,000 clones, 81% occurring once. Time point defined: week 23, last vaccination. Mutant IDH1 20-mer peptide, at 300 ug, made up each vaccine dose, with topical imiquimod. This specimen consisted of PBMCs, obtained from a glioma patient whose treatment included an IDH1 peptide vaccine. Receptors were obtained from a woman aged 40 to 49 with glioma. Some clones in this sample may be carry-over from other donors' samples.

The chain carries TRBV7-9 and TRBJ1-2; D is unclear. The V gene's germline CDR1 is SEHNR and CDR2 FQNEAQ (reference sequence). The CDR3 has 12 amino acids. The V and J ends lost 1 base and 6 bases respectively, with 6 bases between them. CDR3 sequence: CASSLEPDGYTF. The CDR3 nucleotides read TGTGCCAGCAGCTTAGAACCGGATGGCTACACCTTC.

The J gene is TRBJ1-6, the V gene TRBV7-6; D gene uncertain. Trimming stripped 0 bases from V and 10 bases from J, with 19 bases between. This CDR3 has 17 amino acids. The germline V gene encodes CDR1 SGHVS and CDR2 FNYEAQ. The CDR3 coding sequence is TGTGCCAGCAGCTTAGCGTTAAACCCTCGGTCGGGATCACCCCTCCACTTT. This encodes CASSLALNPRSGSPLHF.